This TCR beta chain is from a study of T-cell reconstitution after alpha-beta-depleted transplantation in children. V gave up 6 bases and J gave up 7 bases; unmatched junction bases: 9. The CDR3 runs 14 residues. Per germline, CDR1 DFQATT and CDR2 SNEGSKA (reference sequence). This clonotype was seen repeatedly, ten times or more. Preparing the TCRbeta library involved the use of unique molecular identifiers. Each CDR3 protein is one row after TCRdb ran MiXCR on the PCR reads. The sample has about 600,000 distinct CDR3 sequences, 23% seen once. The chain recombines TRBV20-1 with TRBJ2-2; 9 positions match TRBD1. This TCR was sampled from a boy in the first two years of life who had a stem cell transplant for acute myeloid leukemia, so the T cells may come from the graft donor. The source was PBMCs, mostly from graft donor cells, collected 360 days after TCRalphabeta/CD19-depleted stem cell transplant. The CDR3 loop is CSALLQGANGELFF. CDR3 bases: TGCAGTGCCCTACTACAGGGGGCGAACGGGGAGCTGTTTTTT.